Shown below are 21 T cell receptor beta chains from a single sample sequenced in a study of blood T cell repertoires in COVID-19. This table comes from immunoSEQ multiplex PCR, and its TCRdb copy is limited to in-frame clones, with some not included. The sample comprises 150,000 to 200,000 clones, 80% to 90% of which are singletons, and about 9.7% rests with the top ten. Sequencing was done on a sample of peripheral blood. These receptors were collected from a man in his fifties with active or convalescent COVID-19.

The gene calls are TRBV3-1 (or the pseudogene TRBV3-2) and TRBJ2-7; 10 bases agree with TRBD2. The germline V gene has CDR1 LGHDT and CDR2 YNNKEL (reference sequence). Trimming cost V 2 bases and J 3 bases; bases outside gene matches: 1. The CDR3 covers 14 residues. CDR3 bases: TGTGCCAGCAGCCAAACTAGCGGGAACTACGAGCAGTACTTC. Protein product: CASSQTSGNYEQYF.

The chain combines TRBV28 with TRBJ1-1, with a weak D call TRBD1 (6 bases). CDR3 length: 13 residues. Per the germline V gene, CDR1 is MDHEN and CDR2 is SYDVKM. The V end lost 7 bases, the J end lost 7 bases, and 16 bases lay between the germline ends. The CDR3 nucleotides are TGTGCCAGCACAGGGGACAACCTCATTGAAGCTTTCTTT. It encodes CASTGDNLIEAFF.

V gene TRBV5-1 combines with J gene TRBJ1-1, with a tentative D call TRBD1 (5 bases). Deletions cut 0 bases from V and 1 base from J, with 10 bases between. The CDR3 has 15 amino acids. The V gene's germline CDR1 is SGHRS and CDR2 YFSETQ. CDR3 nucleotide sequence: TGCGCCAGCAGCTTGGCGATAGGGGCGAACACTGAAGCTTTCTTT. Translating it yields CASSLAIGANTEAFF.

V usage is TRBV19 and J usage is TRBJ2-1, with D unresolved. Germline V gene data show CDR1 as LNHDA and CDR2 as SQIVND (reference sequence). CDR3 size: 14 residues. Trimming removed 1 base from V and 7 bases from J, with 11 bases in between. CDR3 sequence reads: CASSIGLENNEQFF. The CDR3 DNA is TGTGCCAGTAGTATAGGTCTAGAAAATAATGAGCAGTTCTTC.

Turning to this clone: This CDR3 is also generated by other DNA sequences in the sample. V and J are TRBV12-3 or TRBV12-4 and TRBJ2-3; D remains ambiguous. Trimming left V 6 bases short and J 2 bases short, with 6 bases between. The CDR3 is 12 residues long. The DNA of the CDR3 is TGTGCCAGCAGCCCAATCACAGATACGCAGTATTTT. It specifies CASSPITDTQYF.

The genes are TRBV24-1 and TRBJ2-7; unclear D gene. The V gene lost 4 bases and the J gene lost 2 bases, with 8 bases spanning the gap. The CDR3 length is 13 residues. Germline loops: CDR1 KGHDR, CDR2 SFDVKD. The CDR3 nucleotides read TGTGCCACCAGTGACTCTCTTGCCTACGAGCAGTACTTC. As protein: CATSDSLAYEQYF.

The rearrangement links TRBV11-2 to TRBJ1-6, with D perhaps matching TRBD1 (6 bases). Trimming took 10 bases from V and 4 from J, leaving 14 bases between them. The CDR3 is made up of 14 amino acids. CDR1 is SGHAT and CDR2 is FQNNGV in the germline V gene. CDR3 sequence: CATRMDRYNSPLHF. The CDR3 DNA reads TGTGCCACCCGAATGGACAGATATAATTCACCCCTCCACTTT.

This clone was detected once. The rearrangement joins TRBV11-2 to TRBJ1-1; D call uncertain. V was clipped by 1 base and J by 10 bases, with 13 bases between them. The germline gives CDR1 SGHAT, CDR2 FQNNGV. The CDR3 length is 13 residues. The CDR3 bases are TGTGCCAGCAGCTTAGGCGGTACTCTCGGAGCTTTCTTT. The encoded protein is CASSLGGTLGAFF.

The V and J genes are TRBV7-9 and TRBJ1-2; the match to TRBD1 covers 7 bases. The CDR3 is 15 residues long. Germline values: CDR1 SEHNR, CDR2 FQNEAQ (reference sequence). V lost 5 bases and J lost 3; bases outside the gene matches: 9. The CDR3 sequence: CASSIKGGIDYGYTF. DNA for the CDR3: TGTGCCAGCAGCATAAAAGGGGGCATAGACTATGGCTACACCTTC. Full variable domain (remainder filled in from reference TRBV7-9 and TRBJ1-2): DTGVSQNPRHKITKRGQNVTFRCDPISEHNRLYWYRQTLGQGPEFLTYFQNEAQLEKSRLLSDRFSAERPKGSFSTLEIQRTEQGDSAMYLCASSIKGGIDYGYTFGSGTRLTVV.

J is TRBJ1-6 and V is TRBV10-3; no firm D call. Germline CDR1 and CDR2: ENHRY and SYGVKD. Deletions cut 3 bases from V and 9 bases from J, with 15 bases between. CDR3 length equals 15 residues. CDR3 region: CAISEKDITISPLHF. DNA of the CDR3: TGTGCCATCAGTGAAAAAGACATTACCATTTCACCCCTCCACTTT.

In DNA, the CDR3 is TGTGCCAGCTCACCGCTACCCGGCTCCTACAATGAGCAGTTCTTC. As protein: CASSPLPGSYNEQFF. This sequence joins TRBV18 and TRBJ2-1, with D uncertain. V was clipped by 3 bases and J by 0 bases, with 9 bases between them. The CDR3 has 15 residues. The germline V gene encodes CDR1 KGHSH and CDR2 LQKENI.

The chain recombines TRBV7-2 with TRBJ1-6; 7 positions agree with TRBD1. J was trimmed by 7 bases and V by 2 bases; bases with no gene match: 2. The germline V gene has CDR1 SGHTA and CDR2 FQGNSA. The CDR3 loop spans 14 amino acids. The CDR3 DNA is TGTGCCAGCAGCTTAACAGGGGAGAATTCACCCCTCCACTTT. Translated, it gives CASSLTGENSPLHF.

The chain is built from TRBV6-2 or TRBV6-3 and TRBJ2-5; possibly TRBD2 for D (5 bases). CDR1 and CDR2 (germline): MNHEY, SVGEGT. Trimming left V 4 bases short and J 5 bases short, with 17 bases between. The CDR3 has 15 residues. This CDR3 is CASSLIRGVRETQYF. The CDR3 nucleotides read TGTGCCAGCAGTTTAATTCGGGGTGTAAGGGAGACCCAGTACTTC.

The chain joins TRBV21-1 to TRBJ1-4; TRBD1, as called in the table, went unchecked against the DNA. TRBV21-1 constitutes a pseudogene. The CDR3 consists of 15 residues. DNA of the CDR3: TGTGCCAGCAGCAACCTGCAGGGTGAGGAGGAAAAACTGTTTTTT. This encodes CASSNLQGEEEKLFF.

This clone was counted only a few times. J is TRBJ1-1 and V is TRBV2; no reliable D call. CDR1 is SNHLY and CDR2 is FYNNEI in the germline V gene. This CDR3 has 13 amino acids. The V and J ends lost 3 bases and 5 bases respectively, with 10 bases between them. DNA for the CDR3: TGTGCCAGCAGTGAGGATCTGAGGACTGAAGCTTTCTTT. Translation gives CASSEDLRTEAFF.

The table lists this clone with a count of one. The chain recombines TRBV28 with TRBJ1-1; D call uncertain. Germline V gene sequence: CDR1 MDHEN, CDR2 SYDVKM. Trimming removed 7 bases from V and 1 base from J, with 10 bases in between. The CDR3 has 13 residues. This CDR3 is CASIVRGNTEAFF. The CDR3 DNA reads TGTGCCAGCATAGTAAGAGGGAACACTGAAGCTTTCTTT.

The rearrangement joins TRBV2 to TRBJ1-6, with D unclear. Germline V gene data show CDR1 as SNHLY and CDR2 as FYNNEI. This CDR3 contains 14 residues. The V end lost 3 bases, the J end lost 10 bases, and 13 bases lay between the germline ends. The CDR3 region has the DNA TGTGCCAGCAGTGAGAGCGGGAGCCACTCACCCCTCCACTTT. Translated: CASSESGSHSPLHF.

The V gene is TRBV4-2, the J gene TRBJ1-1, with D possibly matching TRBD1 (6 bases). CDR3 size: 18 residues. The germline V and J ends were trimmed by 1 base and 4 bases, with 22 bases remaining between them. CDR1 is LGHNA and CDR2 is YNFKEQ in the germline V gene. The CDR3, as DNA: TGTGCCAGCAGCCAAGTCGGCGGAGGCAGGGGCATGGGCACTGAAGCTTTCTTT. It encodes CASSQVGGGRGMGTEAFF.

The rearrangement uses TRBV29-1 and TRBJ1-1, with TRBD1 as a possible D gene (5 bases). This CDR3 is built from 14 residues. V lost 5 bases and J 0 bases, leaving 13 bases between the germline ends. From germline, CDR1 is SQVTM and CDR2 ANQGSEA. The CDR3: CSVQPTVMNTEAFF. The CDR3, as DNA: TGCAGCGTTCAACCGACAGTCATGAACACTGAAGCTTTCTTT.

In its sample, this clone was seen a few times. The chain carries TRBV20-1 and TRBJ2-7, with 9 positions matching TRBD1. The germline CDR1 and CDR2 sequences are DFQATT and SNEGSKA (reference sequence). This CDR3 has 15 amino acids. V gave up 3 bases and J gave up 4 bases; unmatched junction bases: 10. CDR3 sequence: CSASASDRGLYEQYF. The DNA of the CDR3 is TGCAGTGCTAGTGCCTCGGACAGGGGTTTGTACGAGCAGTACTTC.

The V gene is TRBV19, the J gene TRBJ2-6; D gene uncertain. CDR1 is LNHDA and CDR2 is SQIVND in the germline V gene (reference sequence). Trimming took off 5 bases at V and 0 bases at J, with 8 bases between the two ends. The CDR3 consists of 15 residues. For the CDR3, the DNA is TGTGCCAGTAGTTTGCCGAGCTCTGGGGCCAACGTCCTGACTTTC. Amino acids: CASSLPSSGANVLTF.